The next 20 T cell receptor beta chains were all read from a single sample in a study of neoadjuvant nivolumab and ipilimumab in lung cancer. The repertoire was sequenced with immunoSEQ multiplex PCR; TCRdb's copy has only in-frame clones and lacks some. The table includes roughly 20,000 clones, approximately 82% detected once. The sample in question was peripheral blood, obtained before neoadjuvant nivolumab, alone or with ipilimumab. The source is an adult with non-small cell lung cancer.

This chain joins TRBV6-5 and TRBJ2-3, with D perhaps given as TRBD1 or TRBD2 (5 bases each). CDR1 and CDR2 (germline): MNHEY, SVGAGI. The CDR3 runs 14 residues. The V gene lost 0 bases and the J gene lost 6 bases, with 10 bases spanning the gap. The CDR3 nucleotides are TGTGCCAGCAGTTACTCTCAGGGAGTGGATACGCAGTATTTT. This sequence encodes CASSYSQGVDTQYF.

This chain joins TRBV7-2 and TRBJ1-5; the D gene is possibly TRBD1 (6 bases). The CDR3 spans 15 residues. Germline CDR1 and CDR2: SGHTA and FQGNSA. V was shortened by 4 bases and J by 7 bases, with 17 bases between the two germline ends. The chain's CDR3 is CASSSTTGTEQPQHF. The CDR3 DNA reads as TGTGCCAGCAGCTCTACGACAGGAACCGAACAGCCCCAGCATTTT. The full variable domain, with the rest looked up from reference TRBV7-2 and TRBJ1-5, is GAGVSQSPSNKVTEKGKDVELRCDPISGHTALYWYRQSLGQGLEFLIYFQGNSAPDKSGLPSDRFSAERTGGSVSTLTIQRTQQEDSAVYLCASSSTTGTEQPQHFGDGTRLSIL.

V usage is TRBV5-6 and J usage is TRBJ2-1, with 9 nucleotides matching TRBD2. The CDR3 length is 15 residues. V lost 0 bases to trimming and J lost 5 bases; unmatched junction nucleotides: 3. Germline V gives CDR1 SGHDT, CDR2 YYEEEE. This CDR3 reads CASSLDLAGNNEQFF. CDR3 sequence (DNA): TGTGCCAGCAGCTTGGACCTAGCGGGAAACAATGAGCAGTTCTTC.

This clone was seen just once. The rearrangement links TRBV6-5 to TRBJ2-5; D gene uncertain. This CDR3 contains 13 residues. Looked up from germline, CDR1 is MNHEY and CDR2 is SVGAGI. The V and J ends lost 4 bases and 5 bases respectively, with 11 bases between them. The CDR3 protein is CASSSMEFETQYF. The CDR3 DNA sequence: TGTGCCAGCAGTTCGATGGAATTCGAGACCCAGTACTTC.

The rearrangement uses TRBV30 and TRBJ2-7; 8 bases match TRBD1. The germline V gene encodes CDR1 GTSNPN and CDR2 SVGIG (reference sequence). J gave up 2 bases and V 0 bases, and 6 bases lay outside the gene matches. The CDR3 has 15 residues. In nucleotides, the CDR3 is TGTGCCTGGAGTGTGGGGGCAGGGGGCCCCTACGAGCAGTACTTC. Translation gives CAWSVGAGGPYEQYF.

Here the CDR3 reads CASQDRARDRANVLTF. In DNA, the CDR3 is TGTGCCAGTCAGGACAGGGCGAGAGATAGGGCCAACGTCCTGACTTTC. The V call is TRBV19, the J call TRBJ2-6, with 8 bases aligning to TRBD1. The length of the CDR3 is 16 residues. J was trimmed by 5 bases and V by 8 bases; bases with no gene match: 11. Germline CDR1 and CDR2: LNHDA and SQIVND (reference sequence).

The J gene is TRBJ2-7, the V gene TRBV5-6; maybe TRBD2 (6 bases). Germline values: CDR1 SGHDT, CDR2 YYEEEE. This CDR3 is 15 amino acids long. Deletions cut 4 bases from V and 2 bases from J, with 16 bases between. The chain's CDR3 is CASSLSITGAYEQYF. The CDR3 nucleotides are TGTGCCAGCAGCCTCTCTATCACGGGGGCCTACGAGCAGTACTTC.

This chain connects TRBV5-1 to TRBJ2-7, with D hard to call. CDR3 length: 13 amino acids. V shed 1 base and J shed 1 base, with 6 bases lying between them. Germline-derived CDR1 and CDR2 are SGHRS and YFSETQ. The CDR3 is CASSLYRSYEQYF. The DNA for the CDR3 is TGCGCCAGCAGCTTGTACAGATCCTACGAGCAGTACTTC.

The chain recombines TRBV7-2 with TRBJ2-3, with D perhaps matching TRBD2 (6 bases). The CDR3 covers 14 residues. CDR1 is SGHTA, CDR2 FQGNSA, per germline. Trimming left V 7 bases short and J 0 bases short, with 11 bases between. The CDR3 protein is CASTRDQSTDTQYF. The CDR3 nucleotides are TGTGCCAGCACGCGGGATCAGAGCACAGATACGCAGTATTTT.

This clone was recorded only once. CDR3 protein: CASGRGRNTEAFF. Written as DNA, the CDR3 is TGTGCCAGCGGTCGGGGGCGGAACACTGAAGCTTTCTTT. The J gene is TRBJ1-1, the V gene TRBV9; a possible D gene is TRBD1 (6 bases). The V gene's germline CDR1 is SGDLS and CDR2 YYNGEE. V was pared by 7 bases and J by 1 base, with 11 bases between. This CDR3 contains 13 residues.

Concerning this clone: Relative to the germline gene, one junction end is altered; a read error may explain this. J is TRBJ2-5 and V is TRBV5-1; D is ambiguous. CDR1 SGHRS and CDR2 YFSETQ come from the germline V gene. This CDR3 has 13 amino acids. CDR3 sequence reads: CASSLDPGETQYF. In DNA form, the CDR3 reads TGTGCCAGCAGCTTGGATCCAGGAGAGACCCAGTACTTC.

The chain joins TRBV7-8 to TRBJ2-4, with unresolved D. The V end lost 5 bases, the J end lost 7 bases, and 21 bases lay between the germline ends. Germline CDR1 SGHVS, CDR2 FQNEAQ. The length of the CDR3 is 16 residues. In DNA form, the CDR3 reads TGTGCCAGCAGCCCTAGAGGCACTTTTCTCGGGAACATTCAGTACTTC. It encodes CASSPRGTFLGNIQYF.

The chain has TRBV5-4 and TRBJ2-1, with 8 bases aligning to TRBD2. This CDR3 has 15 amino acids. V gave up 3 bases and J gave up 4 bases; unmatched junction bases: 6. The germline V gene encodes CDR1 SGHNT and CDR2 YYREEE (reference sequence). CDR3 sequence: CASSWRGESYNEQFF. For the CDR3, the DNA is TGTGCCAGCAGCTGGCGGGGGGAGTCTTACAATGAGCAGTTCTTC. Complete variable domain (other parts from reference TRBV5-4 and TRBJ2-1): ETGVTQSPTHLIKTRGQQVTLRCSSQSGHNTVSWYQQALGQGPQFIFQYYREEENGRGNFPPRFSGLQFPNYSSELNVNALELDDSALYLCASSWRGESYNEQFFGPGTRLTVL.

This clone was seen a single time. The chain employs TRBV11-2 and TRBJ2-1; 8 positions match TRBD1. The CDR3 loop spans 15 amino acids. Germline assignment: CDR1 SGHAT and CDR2 FQNNGV. Trimming took 3 bases from V and 2 from J; bases not matched to a gene: 3. This CDR3 reads CASSFTGGAYNEQFF. The DNA for the CDR3 is TGTGCCAGCAGCTTCACAGGGGGAGCCTACAATGAGCAGTTCTTC.

V gene TRBV11-2 combines with J gene TRBJ2-1, with D unresolved. Trimming took off 5 bases at V and 4 bases at J, with 12 bases between the two ends. CDR1 is SGHAT and CDR2 is FQNNGV in the germline V gene. The CDR3 consists of 14 residues. The CDR3 reads CASSGRGNYNEQFF. As DNA, the CDR3 is TGTGCCAGCAGCGGCAGAGGCAATTACAATGAGCAGTTCTTC.

The chain combines TRBV5-4 with TRBJ2-3; D remains unclear. Trimming stripped 2 bases from V and 3 bases from J, with 7 bases between. This CDR3 is 13 amino acids long. From germline, CDR1 is SGHNT and CDR2 YYREEE (reference sequence). The CDR3 is CASSLSQTDTQYF. The CDR3, as DNA: TGTGCCAGCAGCTTATCGCAGACAGATACGCAGTATTTT.

The chain has TRBV5-1 and TRBJ2-2; a possible D gene is TRBD1 (6 bases). V lost 5 bases and J lost 8, with 13 bases in between. Germline CDR1 is SGHRS and CDR2 is YFSETQ. The length of the CDR3 is 13 residues. CDR3: CASSQQGAGELFF. The CDR3 nucleotides are TGCGCCAGCAGTCAACAGGGCGCAGGGGAGCTGTTTTTT.

J is TRBJ1-2 and V is TRBV9, with D perhaps TRBD1 (5 bases). The V end was cut by 0 bases, the J end by 2 bases, with 11 bases between. Germline CDR1 is SGDLS and CDR2 is YYNGEE. This CDR3 has 15 amino acids. The CDR3 DNA reads TGTGCCAGCAGCGTAGCTCGGGGGACGAACTATGGCTACACCTTC. It yields the protein CASSVARGTNYGYTF.

V and J are TRBV4-2 and TRBJ2-7; no definite D call. This CDR3 has 15 amino acids. In germline, CDR1 is LGHNA, CDR2 YNFKEQ. V was pared by 1 base and J by 5 bases, with 15 bases between. CDR3 sequence: CASSQVSRMVNEQYF. CDR3 nucleotides: TGTGCCAGCAGCCAAGTTTCCCGTATGGTCAACGAGCAGTACTTC.

This chain connects TRBV6-5 to TRBJ2-1, with 7 bases matching TRBD1. The CDR3 spans 15 residues. With 4 bases clipped from V and 7 bases from J, the junction kept 10 bases outside the gene matches. Germline CDR1 and CDR2: MNHEY and SVGAGI. CDR3 coding DNA: TGTGCCAGCAGTTTAGGGGGCGCTGAAATGAATGAGCAGTTCTTC. Translating gives CASSLGGAEMNEQFF.